This entry concerns a single T cell receptor (beta chain). These data come from a study of shared clonotypes between healthy human individuals. Only in-frame clones appear in the TCRdb table, and some are missing; sequencing was by immunoSEQ multiplex PCR. The sample holds under 850,000 clones, roughly two thirds seen once. Trimming pared 6 bases from V and 2 bases from J, leaving 13 bases between. Looked up from germline, CDR1 is SNHLY and CDR2 is FYNNEI. The CDR3 totals 14 residues. Donors comprised only Caucasian adults living in Nashville, Tennessee. The sample comprised memory CD4+ T cells sorted from blood. Subset noted: CD45RA-negative fraction. The J gene is TRBJ2-5, the V gene TRBV2; D is ambiguous. The TCR sequence derives from a woman younger than 45 in good health. The DNA of the CDR3 is TGTGCCAGCAGATATACATTGATGCAAGAGACCCAGTACTTC. Translating gives CASRYTLMQETQYF.